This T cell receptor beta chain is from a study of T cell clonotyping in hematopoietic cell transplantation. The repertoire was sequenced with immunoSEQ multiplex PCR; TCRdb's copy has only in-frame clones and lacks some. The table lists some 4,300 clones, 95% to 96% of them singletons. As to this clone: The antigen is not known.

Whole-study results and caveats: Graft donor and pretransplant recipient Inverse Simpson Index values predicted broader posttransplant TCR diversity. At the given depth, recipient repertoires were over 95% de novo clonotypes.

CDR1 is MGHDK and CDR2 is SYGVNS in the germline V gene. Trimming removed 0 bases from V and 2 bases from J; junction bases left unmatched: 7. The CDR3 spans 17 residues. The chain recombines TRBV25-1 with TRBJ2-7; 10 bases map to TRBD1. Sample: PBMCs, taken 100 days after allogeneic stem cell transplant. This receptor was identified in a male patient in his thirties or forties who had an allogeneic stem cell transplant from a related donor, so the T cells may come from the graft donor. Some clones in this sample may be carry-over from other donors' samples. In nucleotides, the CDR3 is TGTGCCAGCAGTGAATATTTTGGGACAGGGGTCCCCTACGAGCAGTACTTC. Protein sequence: CASSEYFGTGVPYEQYF.